The next 3 T cell receptor beta chains were all read from a single sample in a study of cytomegalovirus exposure and HLA in healthy donors. In the PCR, 60 Vbeta and 13 Jbeta primers were used. Clones were read by immunoSEQ multiplex PCR, and TCRdb kept only the in-frame ones, dropping some. The sample records under 200,000 clones, roughly 79% being singletons. The sequencing sample was made of PBMCs. Receptor source: a woman in her twenties or thirties in good health and CMV-seropositive.

This clone was observed a handful of times. V and J are TRBV29-1 and TRBJ1-1; 8 bases agree with TRBD1. CDR1 is SQVTM and CDR2 is ANQGSEA in the germline V gene. This CDR3 is built from 15 residues. J lost 4 bases, V lost 7 bases, and 14 bases had no gene match. The CDR3 is CSAGLRDRLGTEAFF. In DNA, the CDR3 is TGCAGCGCAGGCCTCCGGGACAGGTTAGGCACTGAAGCTTTCTTT.

The chain uses TRBV7-6 and TRBJ1-1; a weak D match, TRBD1 (5 bases). V was trimmed by 5 bases and J by 1 base, leaving 8 bases between them. Germline V gene lookup returns CDR1 SGHVS and CDR2 FNYEAQ. The CDR3 spans 13 residues. The CDR3 protein is CASSIGQNTEAFF. CDR3 DNA sequence: TGTGCCAGCAGCATCGGACAGAACACTGAAGCTTTCTTT.

This chain joins TRBV27 and TRBJ1-1, with a possible D match to TRBD1 (6 bases). V was clipped by 7 bases and J by 0 bases, with 12 bases between them. CDR3 length equals 14 residues. Per the germline V gene, CDR1 is MNHEY and CDR2 is SMNVEV (reference sequence). In DNA form, the CDR3 reads TGTGCCAGCAAATCGGGGGGCATGAACACTGAAGCTTTCTTT. Protein: CASKSGGMNTEAFF.